The 25 T cell receptor beta chains below come from one sample, sequenced in a study of post-analysis software for immune sequencing data. Overall study findings and caveats: In patients, roughly five TRBV segments were more frequent than in controls, with TRBV5-6, TRBV5-1 and TRBV20-1 among them.

Their target antigens are unknown. Unique molecular identifiers tagged the TCR beta cDNA libraries. MiXCR, applied by TCRdb to the PCR reads, yields one record per CDR3 protein. The data hold about 800,000 distinct CDR3 sequences, with 25% to 30% observed a single time. The specimen was blood. The source is a girl aged 5 to 17 with multiple sclerosis.

The V gene is TRBV20-1, the J gene TRBJ2-5, with D perhaps matching TRBD2 (5 bases). CDR1 is DFQATT, CDR2 SNEGSKA, per germline (reference sequence). The CDR3 totals 12 residues. The CDR3 sequence: CRAPDFKETQYF. The CDR3 DNA reads as TGCAGGGCCCCGGACTTCAAAGAGACCCAGTACTTC.

J is TRBJ2-3 and V is TRBV13, with 10 bases fitting TRBD2. CDR1 is PRHDT and CDR2 is FYEKMQ in the germline V gene (reference sequence). V lost 4 bases and J lost 3; bases outside the gene matches: 4. This CDR3 is 15 amino acids long. CDR3: CASSSGGLATDTQYF. DNA of the CDR3: TGTGCCAGCAGCTCGGGGGGACTAGCGACAGATACGCAGTATTTT.

This clonotype was detected only a few times. J is TRBJ2-3 and V is TRBV10-3; D unresolved. CDR1 and CDR2 (germline): ENHRY, SYGVKD. The CDR3 has 16 amino acids. Trimming removed 2 bases from V and 2 bases from J, with 14 bases in between. The CDR3 loop reads CAISELPGPHTDTQYF. DNA for the CDR3: TGTGCCATCAGTGAGCTACCCGGGCCTCACACAGATACGCAGTATTTT.

This clonotype was found a few times. This chain joins TRBV5-1 and TRBJ1-4; D ambiguous. This CDR3 is 15 amino acids long. The ends were cut back, 1 base at V and 8 bases at J, with 15 bases in the middle. CDR1 and CDR2 from the germline V gene are SGHRS and YFSETQ. Here the CDR3 reads CASSLTGSPLEKLFF. CDR3 coding DNA: TGCGCCAGCAGCTTGACGGGAAGCCCGTTGGAAAAACTGTTTTTT.

The chain employs TRBV6-2 or TRBV6-3 and TRBJ2-7; D uncertain. There are 13 residues in the CDR3. V lost 6 bases and J 2 bases, leaving 11 bases between the germline ends. Germline CDR1 reads MNHEY; CDR2 reads SVGEGT. The CDR3 DNA follows: TGTGCCAGCAGCAAAGACTGGACCTACGAGCAGTACTTC. Its protein is CASSKDWTYEQYF.

This clonotype has only a few counts. CDR3 in DNA: TGTGCCAGCAGTACCAGTGACACAGATACGCAGTATTTT. This translates into CASSTSDTDTQYF. The chain links TRBV28 to TRBJ2-3; D ambiguous. This CDR3 has 13 amino acids. V lost 5 bases, J lost 2 bases, and 8 bases lay in between. Germline V CDR1 and CDR2: MDHEN, SYDVKM. The entire variable domain, with the rest obtained from reference TRBV28 and TRBJ2-3, is as follows: DVKVTQSSRYLVKRTGEKVFLECVQDMDHENMFWYRQDPGLGLRLIYFSYDVKMKEKGDIPEGYSVSREKKERFSLILESASTNQTSMYLCASSTSDTDTQYFGPGTRLTVL.

The chain links TRBV18 to TRBJ2-5, with TRBD2 as a possible D gene (6 bases). The ends were cut back, 6 bases at V and 3 bases at J, with 14 bases in the middle. The CDR3 is 14 residues long. Germline CDR1 is KGHSH and CDR2 is LQKENI. The DNA for the CDR3 is TGTGCCAGCTCCCCCGGGACTCCAAAAGAGACCCAGTACTTC. Encoded protein: CASSPGTPKETQYF. The full variable domain, rest sourced from reference TRBV18 and TRBJ2-5, is NAGVMQNPRHLVRRRGQEARLRCSPMKGHSHVYWYRQLPEEGLKFMVYLQKENIIDESGMPKERFSAEFPKEGPSILRIQQVVRGDSAAYFCASSPGTPKETQYFGPGTRLLVL.

The chain uses TRBV12-3 or TRBV12-4 and TRBJ2-5, with 12 bases lining up with TRBD1. The end of the DNA fits TRBJ2-7 better, so the J call may be wrong. The CDR3 has 14 residues. CDR3 sequence reads: CASSPGQGAVEQYF. The CDR3 bases are TGTGCCAGCAGTCCGGGACAGGGGGCTGTCGAGCAGTACTTC.

As regards this clonotype: One base away lies a much larger clone, so this may be a sequencing read error. This sequence joins TRBV6-6 and TRBJ2-6; D remains unclear. This CDR3 contains 16 residues. V lost 0 bases, J lost 0 bases, and 6 bases lay in between. CDR1 MNHNY and CDR2 SVGAGI come from the germline V gene (reference sequence). This CDR3 reads CASSYSGTSGANVLTF. The CDR3 DNA follows: TGTGCCAGCAGTTACTCGGGCACCTCTGGGGCCAACGTCCTGACTTTC.

The sample holds a few counts of this clonotype. This chain joins TRBV6-7 and TRBJ2-4; a possible D gene is TRBD2 (6 bases). TRBV6-7 is reported as an ORF; its role is uncertain. V dropped 9 bases and J dropped 13 bases, with 25 bases sitting between them. The length of the CDR3 is 14 residues. The CDR3 sequence: CARMPGLATKEQYF. DNA of the CDR3: TGTGCCAGGATGCCGGGACTCGCGACCAAAGAGCAGTACTTC.

The rearrangement uses TRBV20-1 and TRBJ2-3; TRBD2 matches at 12 bases. This CDR3 region has 14 residues. Germline V gene data show CDR1 as DFQATT and CDR2 as SNEGSKA (reference sequence). The junction had 4 bases not matched to a gene; V was cut back by 5 bases and J by 4 bases. In DNA form, the CDR3 reads TGCAGTGCTTTACTAGCGGGGGGATCAGATACGCAGTATTTT. Translation: CSALLAGGSDTQYF.

This clonotype was observed at least ten times. For the CDR3, the DNA is TGTGCCAGCAGTGAGAAGCGGGGGAGCACAGATACGCAGTATTTT. Its protein product is CASSEKRGSTDTQYF. This chain links TRBV6-4 with TRBJ2-3; 8 positions match TRBD2. V lost 3 bases, J lost 0 bases, and 2 bases stayed unmatched. The CDR3 length is 15 residues. CDR1 MRHNA and CDR2 SNTAGT come from the germline V gene.

This chain links TRBV28 with TRBJ1-4, with D uncertain. Trimming left V 2 bases short and J 8 bases short, with 6 bases between. This CDR3 spans 12 amino acids. Per germline, CDR1 MDHEN and CDR2 SYDVKM. DNA for the CDR3: TGTGCCAGCAGTTTACGATTGGAAAAACTGTTTTTT. This codes for CASSLRLEKLFF.

This clonotype was observed a handful of times. This chain joins TRBV5-1 and TRBJ2-3; 11 bases agree with TRBD2. The junction had 12 bases not matched to a gene; V was cut back by 6 bases and J by 6 bases. This CDR3 contains 16 residues. Germline V gives CDR1 SGHRS, CDR2 YFSETQ. This CDR3 is CASKGTSGPLIDTQYF. In DNA, the CDR3 is TGCGCCAGCAAAGGGACTAGCGGACCTCTTATTGATACGCAGTATTTT.

This chain links TRBV19 with TRBJ1-2; the D is unclear. V was trimmed by 0 bases and J by 3 bases, leaving 11 bases between them. CDR1 and CDR2 (germline): LNHDA, SQIVND (reference sequence). This CDR3 region has 15 residues. CDR3 in amino acids: CASSIEAGPDYGYTF. The CDR3 DNA is TGTGCCAGTAGTATAGAGGCAGGTCCGGACTATGGCTACACCTTC.

This clonotype appeared a few times. The chain recombines TRBV12-3 or TRBV12-4 with TRBJ2-5; the match to TRBD2 covers 8 bases. V lost 5 bases and J lost 2; bases outside the gene matches: 13. The length of the CDR3 is 17 residues. CDR3 coding DNA: TGTGCCAGCAGTACATACGGGGGACTAGTGAGTCAAGAGACCCAGTACTTC. Translated: CASSTYGGLVSQETQYF.

The chain links TRBV28 to TRBJ1-4, with D unresolved. The germline V gene encodes CDR1 MDHEN and CDR2 SYDVKM. This CDR3 has 13 amino acids. Trimming left V 6 bases short and J 4 bases short, with 9 bases between. CDR3 sequence: CASRVRINEKLFF. The CDR3 DNA is TGTGCCAGCAGGGTCCGGATTAATGAAAAACTGTTTTTT.

This clonotype was seen a handful of times. CDR3 bases: TGTGCCAGCAGACTTAGCGGGACCTCCTACAATGAGCAGTACTTC. It codes for CASRLSGTSYNEQYF. The chain combines TRBV6-5 with TRBJ2-1; 8 nucleotides match TRBD2. The J call may not be correct, given that the DNA end is closer to TRBJ2-7. This CDR3 is built from 15 residues. CDR1 is MNHEY and CDR2 is SVGAGI in the germline V gene.

This sequence joins TRBV7-2 and TRBJ2-7; D may be TRBD1 (6 bases). CDR1 is SGHTA, CDR2 FQGNSA, per germline. Trimming cost V 5 bases and J 3 bases, with 11 bases left between them. The CDR3 contains 13 residues. The CDR3 region is CASSHTGFYEQYF. The CDR3 region has the DNA TGTGCCAGCAGCCACACAGGGTTCTACGAGCAGTACTTC.

This clonotype turned up a few times. The V call is TRBV5-6, the J call TRBJ2-3, with D tentatively TRBD1 (5 bases). V lost 1 base and J lost 2, with 26 bases in between. Germline lookup yields CDR1 SGHDT and CDR2 YYEEEE. The length of the CDR3 is 20 residues. CDR3 in amino acids: CASSLLDVYGARVVTDTQYF. The CDR3 DNA reads TGTGCCAGCAGCTTGTTAGATGTGTACGGTGCCAGGGTGGTCACAGATACGCAGTATTTT. The full variable domain, its missing parts supplied by reference TRBV5-6 and TRBJ2-3, is DAGVTQSPTHLIKTRGQQVTLRCSPKSGHDTVSWYQQALGQGPQFIFQYYEEEERQRGNFPDRFSGHQFPNYSSELNVNALLLGDSALYLCASSLLDVYGARVVTDTQYFGPGTRLTVL.

This clonotype occurred many times. V and J are TRBV4-3 and TRBJ2-5, with D tentatively TRBD1 (5 bases). Germline lookup yields CDR1 LGHNA and CDR2 YSLEER. Trimming took 0 bases from V and 4 from J, leaving 12 bases between them. CDR3 size: 15 residues. CDR3 loop: CASSQDRQGRETQYF. Here the CDR3 DNA reads TGCGCCAGCAGCCAAGACCGGCAGGGTCGAGAGACCCAGTACTTC.

The CDR3 spells CASSSINRGTDTQYF. The CDR3 coding sequence is TGTGCCAGCAGCTCGATAAACAGGGGGACGGATACGCAGTATTTT. J is TRBJ2-3 and V is TRBV7-2; 8 nucleotides align to TRBD1. The germline V gene has CDR1 SGHTA and CDR2 FQGNSA. The CDR3 runs 15 residues. With 4 bases clipped from V and 6 bases from J, the junction kept 9 bases outside the gene matches.

Only a few counts were recorded for this clonotype. The CDR3 DNA sequence: TGTGCCAGCAGCCAACTAGCAAATGAGCAGTTCTTC. The encoded protein is CASSQLANEQFF. V usage is TRBV7-9 and J usage is TRBJ2-1; tentative D call: TRBD2 (6 bases). V lost 5 bases to trimming and J lost 7 bases, with 9 bases between them. Germline assignment: CDR1 SEHNR and CDR2 FQNEAQ (reference sequence). CDR3 length: 12 residues.

This clonotype occurred a few times. The chain uses TRBV18 and TRBJ2-6, with D perhaps being TRBD1 or TRBD2 (5 bases each). Germline CDR1 and CDR2: KGHSH and LQKENI. CDR3 length: 17 amino acids. Deletions cut 3 bases from V and 0 bases from J, with 12 bases between. The CDR3 DNA reads TGTGCCAGCTCACCCCTGGGGGTCCACTCTGGGGCCAACGTCCTGACTTTC. It specifies CASSPLGVHSGANVLTF.

The sample holds a few counts of this clonotype. The genes are TRBV20-1 and TRBJ2-1; 14 positions match TRBD2. There are 16 residues in the CDR3. V trimming: 4 bases; J trimming: 6 bases; junction bases outside the gene matches: 8. Per germline, CDR1 DFQATT and CDR2 SNEGSKA (reference sequence). CDR3 nucleotides: TGCAGTGCTACCACAGGGACTAGCGGGAGTTTCAATGAGCAGTTCTTC. Translating it yields CSATTGTSGSFNEQFF.